The T cell receptor (beta chain) under discussion was sequenced for a study of blood T cell repertoires in COVID-19. Study information: PBMCs, B-cell-depleted T cells, or T cells were the source of the cDNA or gDNA that made up the material.

Per the germline V gene, CDR1 is SGHKS and CDR2 is YYEKEE (reference sequence). The trim removed 0 bases at V and 7 bases at J, leaving 5 bases unmatched. The CDR3 length is 17 residues. Source study methods: Cell counts per sample came from amplifying reference gene primers. The protocol was immunoSEQ multiplex PCR, while the TCRdb copy is restricted to in-frame clones and leaves out a portion. For V, J and clone size, that table is used; D and trimming come from the DNA. The sample yields some 120,000 clones, just over 85% seen once. The TCR sequence derives from a woman aged 50 to 65 with active or convalescent COVID-19. The sequencing sample was made of peripheral blood. V usage is TRBV5-5 and J usage is TRBJ2-1, with 15 bases matching TRBD2. CDR3: CASSLGTSGRAGNEQFF. CDR3 bases: TGTGCCAGCAGCTTGGGGACTAGCGGGAGGGCCGGGAATGAGCAGTTCTTC.